This TCR beta chain originates from a study of T cell repertoires in cytomegalovirus infection. Study-wide background: Signatures in public TCR beta sequences pointed to both CMV infection and matching HLA type.

Between the trimmed V and J ends, which lost 10 bases and 1 base, there was a span of 16 bases. CDR3 length: 14 residues. The V gene's germline CDR1 is SGHTA and CDR2 FQGNSA. Ten or more counts support this clonotype. A single record per CDR3 protein comes from TCRdb applying MiXCR to the reads. The table records roughly 640,000 distinct CDR3 sequences, 20% to 30% of them present only once. The sequence derives from a human donor in good health (CMV status not recorded). Some clones in this sample may be carry-over from other donors' samples. The chain joins TRBV7-2 to TRBJ1-1, with a possible D match to TRBD1 (6 bases). Sequenced sample: CD8+ T cells from PBMCs. The CDR3 DNA follows: TGTGCCAACGACAGGCCCGAGGGGAACACTGAAGCTTTCTTT. Its translation is CANDRPEGNTEAFF.